This TCR beta chain stems from a study of blood T cell repertoires in COVID-19 (dated by TCRdb to 2020 to 2022). In the study overall: The collaborator samples originated in the United States, Italy and Spain and spanned the acute and convalescent phases of COVID-19. The prospective study material was composed of cDNA or gDNA derived from T cells, B-cell-depleted T cells, or PBMCs. Deeply sampled blood TCRbeta repertoires from subjects exposed to, actively infected with, or recovered from COVID-19 were included in the dataset. A freely available public database, intended as a resource for researchers studying the immune response to SARS-CoV-2, is where the repertoires were released. Samples were obtained from the ongoing ImmuneRACE study (first 160 participants) and from over a thousand subjects provided by 6 global collaborators. A de-identified subject ID, COVID-19 status, age in years and sex were almost always included in the sample metadata. HLA class I and class II types, where available, came from metadata supplied by the sample provider rather than from assay-based typing. The study at large found these results: The quantity of clinical and demographic metadata differed by source and by participant and was supplied without curation.

The immunoSEQ Assay, a bias-controlled multiplex PCR, was used to amplify TCRbeta CDR3 regions from genomic DNA. The study's processing was this. Within the assay, amplification of reference gene primers was used to estimate how many nucleated cells each sample contained. To quantify the absolute abundance of each unique TCRbeta CDR3 rearrangement, sequence reads were collapsed and filtered. For each sample, productive Simpson clonality was calculated by taking the square root of Simpson's diversity index across productive rearrangements. Entries here come from immuneACCESS through TCRdb and include only in-frame sequences with V and J called. Some clones fail to appear in such tables; in the studies checked, an unresolved V gene covers under half of the shortfall, and the cause of the remainder is unknown. Clone size and V and J calls were adopted from that table, with D and trimming inferred from the DNA. The table for this sample lists some 43,000 clones; approximately 80% of them were counted only once. The ten top clones hold around 22% of the sample.

A distance of 6 bases separates the germline ends of V and J, which lose 0 bases and 1 base respectively. The CDR3 starts with the cysteine, ends with the phenylalanine, and has 14 residues. Just CDR3 DNA is preserved here, 42 bases in frame from base 1. CDR1 LNHDA and CDR2 SQIVND were looked up in the germline V gene (reference sequence). The table lists this clone with a count of one. Its recognized antigen is unknown. No clone much larger than this one lies a single base away; base qualities are absent. Collaborating institutions collected whole blood in K2EDTA tubes following their own protocols. Collaborator samples were shipped for TCRbeta analysis as frozen whole blood, isolated PBMCs, or DNA extracted from either sample type.

This chain is built from TRBV19 and TRBJ1-1; no D segment can be confidently identified. The sequence was obtained from a woman aged 55-75 years with acute or convalescent COVID-19. The sequencing input was peripheral blood. The bases read TGTGCCAGTAGTATAGATAGTCGGAACACTGAAGCTTTCTTT. It translates as CASSIDSRNTEAFF.